One T cell receptor beta chain is described in this entry. The data stem from a study of CD8 T cells in Susac syndrome. Random hexamers primed reverse transcription of roughly 0.5 to 1 ug RNA. From the immunoSEQ multiplex PCR reads, TCRdb called clonotypes with MiXCR, one entry per CDR3 protein. The repertoire holds approximately 140,000 distinct CDR3 sequences, with about 95% as singletons. This CDR3 is 15 amino acids long. Trimming shortened V by 8 bases and J by 7 bases, and 23 bases separated the two germline ends. Per germline, CDR1 MNHNS and CDR2 SASEGT. TCR beta was sequenced from blood CD8+ and CD4+ T cells. TEMRA cells underwent FACS enrichment and CD8+ and CD4+ T cells underwent negative isolation.

The V call is TRBV6-1, the J call TRBJ1-2; D might be TRBD1 (5 bases). Sequencing was performed on CD4+ T cells from PBMCs. The TCR sequence derives from a human donor with multiple sclerosis. CDR3: CASFLETEGFSGYTF. In nucleotides, the CDR3 is TGTGCCAGCTTTTTGGAGACAGAGGGTTTCAGTGGCTACACCTTC.